The next 29 T cell receptor beta chains were all read from a single sample in a study of shared T cell receptors in the human thymus. The repertoire was sequenced with immunoSEQ multiplex PCR; TCRdb's copy has only in-frame clones and lacks some. Here the sample spans about 660,000 clones, around nine tenths being singletons. This sample also belongs to another study, concerning human thymus T cells.

Sequencing was done on a sample of thymocytes. The receptors derive from a boy younger than two with a congenital heart defect.

Turning to this clone: This CDR3 is missing its conserved last phenylalanine or tryptophan, likely due to a read error. The limits of the CDR3 on the DNA are not certain, so only TCRdb's listed CDR3 is given. The chain is built from TRBV23-1 and TRBJ2-7; TRBD2, as called in the table, went unchecked against the DNA. TRBV23-1 is an open reading frame whose function is uncertain. The CDR3 contains 12 residues when both ends are counted. The CDR3: CASRPTGGPIAG.

The rearrangement uses TRBV27 and TRBJ1-2; D may be TRBD1 (5 bases). The ends were cut back, 3 bases at V and 4 bases at J, with 12 bases in the middle. This CDR3 spans 14 amino acids. Germline V gene sequence: CDR1 MNHEY, CDR2 SMNVEV (reference sequence). The CDR3, as DNA: TGTGCCAGCAGTTTCGGTGACAGAGCCTATGGCTACACCTTC. As protein: CASSFGDRAYGYTF.

The gene calls are TRBV2 and TRBJ1-1, with unresolved D. Germline V gene lookup returns CDR1 SNHLY and CDR2 FYNNEI. The CDR3 length is 14 residues. Trimming pared 7 bases from V and 8 bases from J, leaving 20 bases between. The CDR3 protein is CASTQVERPEEAFF. In nucleotides, the CDR3 is TGTGCCAGCACTCAAGTCGAGCGGCCGGAAGAAGCTTTCTTT.

The chain has TRBV11-3 and TRBJ2-7; 7 positions agree with TRBD2. The CDR3 is 13 amino acids. Germline V gives CDR1 SGHNT, CDR2 YENEEA. The CDR3 nucleotides are TGTACTGGGCTAGCGGACGTTCCTTGTAGGCAGTACTTC. Translating it yields CTGLADVPCRQYF.

This chain links TRBV11-3 with TRBJ2-7, with 12 bases that match TRBD2. The germline V gene encodes CDR1 SGHNT and CDR2 YENEEA. The trim removed 0 bases at V and 6 bases at J, leaving 9 bases unmatched. The CDR3 spans 17 residues. The DNA of the CDR3 is TGTGCCAGCAGCTTAGACGTTCTAGCGGGAGGGCATGGCGAGCAGTACTTC. This codes for CASSLDVLAGGHGEQYF. Based on the CDR3 plus reference TRBV11-3 and TRBJ2-7, the full variable domain is EAGVVQSPRYKIIEKKQPVAFWCNPISGHNTLYWYLQNLGQGPELLIRYENEEAVDDSQLPKDRFSAERLKGVDSTLKIQPAELGDSAVYLCASSLDVLAGGHGEQYFGPGTRLTVT.

The chain employs TRBV21-1 and TRBJ1-5; the tabulated D call, TRBD1, remains unverified against the DNA. TRBV21-1 is designated a pseudogene. This CDR3 is 19 amino acids long. This chain's CDR3 is CASSARQGSDRKRNQPQHF. DNA of the CDR3: TGTGCCAGCAGCGCCCGACAGGGTTCTGACCGAAAACGCAATCAGCCCCAGCATTTT.

The V call is TRBV4-2, the J call TRBJ2-2; tentative D call: TRBD2 (5 bases). Deletions cut 6 bases from V and 4 bases from J, with 15 bases between. From germline, CDR1 is LGHNA and CDR2 YNFKEQ. This CDR3 comprises 15 residues. The chain's CDR3 is CASRQRQGGTGELFF. The CDR3 DNA is TGTGCCAGCAGGCAGAGGCAAGGAGGCACCGGGGAGCTGTTTTTT.

The V gene is TRBV11-2, the J gene TRBJ2-7, with TRBD2 as a possible D gene (6 bases). The CDR3 loop spans 14 amino acids. The germline V and J ends were trimmed by 5 bases and 3 bases, with 14 bases remaining between them. Germline assignment: CDR1 SGHAT and CDR2 FQNNGV. The CDR3 nucleotides read TGTGCCAGCAGCCGGAGGGCCACCTACTACGAGCAGTACTTC. Its translation: CASSRRATYYEQYF.

V is TRBV6-1 and J is TRBJ2-5, with 8 bases fitting TRBD2. Germline CDR1 is MNHNS and CDR2 is SASEGT. V lost 0 bases and J lost 4; bases outside the gene matches: 4. This CDR3 has 15 amino acids. As DNA, the CDR3 is TGTGCCAGCAGTGAAGCGTTAGCGGGAACAGAGACCCAGTACTTC. Protein product: CASSEALAGTETQYF.

This clone was counted once. The rearrangement joins TRBV5-4 to TRBJ2-3; perhaps TRBD2 as D (5 bases). Germline V gene lookup returns CDR1 SGHNT and CDR2 YYREEE (reference sequence). The V gene lost 2 bases and the J gene lost 4 bases, with 14 bases spanning the gap. The CDR3 loop spans 15 amino acids. The CDR3 DNA follows: TGTGCCAGCAGCTTCTCTAGCCAACACGCAGATACGCAGTATTTT. As protein: CASSFSSQHADTQYF.

The V call is TRBV28, the J call TRBJ2-2; a weak D match, TRBD2 (6 bases). Trimming removed 10 bases from V and 0 bases from J, with 24 bases in between. The CDR3 has 18 residues. Germline CDR1 and CDR2: MDHEN and SYDVKM. The CDR3 here is CAINNPSENATNTGELFF. In DNA form, the CDR3 reads TGTGCCATCAACAACCCTAGCGAGAACGCTACGAACACCGGGGAGCTGTTTTTT. The variable domain in full, completed from reference TRBV28 and TRBJ2-2, reads DVKVTQSSRYLVKRTGEKVFLECVQDMDHENMFWYRQDPGLGLRLIYFSYDVKMKEKGDIPEGYSVSREKKERFSLILESASTNQTSMYLCAINNPSENATNTGELFFGEGSRLTVL.

The rearrangement joins TRBV30 to TRBJ2-7; TRBD2 aligns across 14 bases. Germline trimming cut 5 bases from V and 4 bases from J; bases unmatched to any gene: 10. This CDR3 has 16 amino acids. The germline V gene has CDR1 GTSNPN and CDR2 SVGIG (reference sequence). The DNA for the CDR3 is TGTGCCTGGGGCCCCCGCGGACTAGCGGGAGGATACGAGCAGTACTTC. It codes for CAWGPRGLAGGYEQYF. Drawing the rest from reference TRBV30 and TRBJ2-7, the complete variable domain is SQTIHQWPATLVQPVGSPLSLECTVEGTSNPNLYWYRQAAGRGLQLLFYSVGIGQISSEVPQNLSASRPQDRQFILSSKKLLLSDSGFYLCAWGPRGLAGGYEQYFGPGTRLTVT.

In its sample, this clone was seen a few times. The genes are TRBV14 and TRBJ2-1, with 8 bases lining up with TRBD2. This CDR3 contains 13 residues. CDR1 and CDR2 (germline): SGHDN, FVKESK. The V segment lost 4 bases and the J segment 10 bases; nucleotides outside the gene matches: 6. CDR3 bases: TGTGCCAGCAGCCCCCTGAGCGGGAGAGAGCAGTTCTTC. This encodes CASSPLSGREQFF.

V and J are TRBV28 and TRBJ2-3; possibly TRBD2 for D (6 bases). Trimming took 3 bases from V and 4 from J, leaving 14 bases between them. The CDR3 length is 15 residues. Germline CDR1 MDHEN, CDR2 SYDVKM. CDR3 in amino acids: CASSLGRERPDTQYF. The CDR3 DNA reads as TGTGCCAGCAGTTTGGGACGGGAGAGGCCAGATACGCAGTATTTT.

J is TRBJ2-7 and V is TRBV5-4; 14 bases are a match to TRBD2. Losses at the gene ends were 3 bases for V and 5 bases for J; bases not matched to a gene: 10. The V gene's germline CDR1 is SGHNT and CDR2 YYREEE (reference sequence). CDR3 length equals 17 residues. The CDR3 nucleotides are TGTGCCAGCAGCTCCGGGGGACTAGCGGGAGCAGGGGACGAGCAGTACTTC. This gives the protein CASSSGGLAGAGDEQYF.

This chain joins TRBV27 and TRBJ2-3; maybe TRBD2 (5 bases). The CDR3 spans 13 residues. The V end was cut by 2 bases, the J end by 5 bases, with 8 bases between. In germline, CDR1 is MNHEY, CDR2 SMNVEV (reference sequence). The CDR3: CASSLVREDTQYF. CDR3 in DNA: TGTGCCAGCAGTTTAGTTCGGGAAGATACGCAGTATTTT.

The rearrangement links TRBV5-1 to TRBJ1-5; D might be TRBD1 (6 bases). This CDR3 contains 20 residues. Germline loops: CDR1 SGHRS, CDR2 YFSETQ. V was pared by 6 bases and J by 6 bases, with 34 bases between. The CDR3: CASTGEFKQKTGQRGQPQHF. CDR3 nucleotide sequence: TGCGCCAGCACAGGGGAGTTTAAACAAAAAACGGGGCAGCGGGGTCAGCCCCAGCATTTT.

The chain uses TRBV15 and TRBJ1-4; 8 bases map to TRBD1. CDR3 length equals 14 residues. The V gene's germline CDR1 is LNHNV and CDR2 YYDKDF (reference sequence). Losses at the gene ends were 4 bases for V and 7 bases for J; bases not matched to a gene: 5. In DNA form, the CDR3 reads TGTGCCACCAGCACGGGACAGGAATGTGAAAAACTGTTTTTT. This translates into CATSTGQECEKLFF.

This clone is a singleton in its sample. This sequence joins TRBV19 and TRBJ1-5, with 8 bases fitting TRBD1. V dropped 3 bases and J dropped 1; count of bases not matched to a gene: 17. Looked up from germline, CDR1 is LNHDA and CDR2 is SQIVND (reference sequence). The CDR3 has 20 amino acids. This chain's CDR3 is CASSIYPRDRTILSNQPQHF. CDR3 in DNA: TGTGCCAGTAGTATTTACCCCAGGGACAGGACTATACTCAGCAATCAGCCCCAGCATTTT.

This sequence joins TRBV9 and TRBJ2-2, with D possibly matching TRBD2 (6 bases). The CDR3 length is 17 residues. The V end lost 3 bases, the J end lost 6 bases, and 21 bases lay between the germline ends. Looked up from germline, CDR1 is SGDLS and CDR2 is YYNGEE. Written as DNA, the CDR3 is TGTGCCAGCAGCGGAGGCCGAGGCGGGATAGGATCCGGGGAGCTGTTTTTT. Translating it yields CASSGGRGGIGSGELFF.

This sequence joins TRBV5-6 and TRBJ2-3; 7 bases fit TRBD2. CDR1 SGHDT and CDR2 YYEEEE come from the germline V gene. V gave up 5 bases and J gave up 3 bases; unmatched junction bases: 9. The CDR3 runs 15 residues. CDR3 sequence: CASSPPGEGTDTQYF. The CDR3 bases are TGTGCCAGCAGTCCGCCGGGGGAGGGAACAGATACGCAGTATTTT.

The chain has TRBV30 and TRBJ2-1, with 8 bases fitting TRBD2. This CDR3 has 15 amino acids. With V trimmed by 3 bases and J by 7 bases, 11 bases remained unmatched. The germline CDR1 and CDR2 sequences are GTSNPN and SVGIG (reference sequence). The CDR3, as DNA: TGTGCCTGGAGAGGTGGCAGCGGGAGATGGAATGAGCAGTTCTTC. Its protein product is CAWRGGSGRWNEQFF.

Of note for this clone: One end of the junction does not line up with germline, which may come from a read error. Additional DNA sequences in this sample encode the identical CDR3. The J gene is TRBJ1-5, the V gene TRBV9; the D gene is possibly TRBD1 (6 bases). CDR1 is SGDLS and CDR2 is YYNGEE in the germline V gene. The CDR3 runs to 15 residues. CDR3 coding DNA: TGCGCCAGCAGCGTAGAAACAGGGTCGGGTCAGCCCCAGCATTTT. Protein product: CASSVETGSGQPQHF.

The gene calls are TRBV7-2 and TRBJ2-5, with 8 nucleotides matching TRBD1. The CDR3 is made up of 19 amino acids. Germline V gene sequence: CDR1 SGHTA, CDR2 FQGNSA. The ends lost 3 bases at V and 5 bases at J; junction bases unmatched: 20. This chain's CDR3 is CASSLKGQGARRAEETQYF. In nucleotides, the CDR3 is TGTGCCAGCAGCTTGAAGGGTCAGGGGGCCAGGAGGGCCGAGGAGACCCAGTACTTC.

This clone has only one observation. V usage is TRBV12-5 and J usage is TRBJ1-3; perhaps TRBD1 as D (5 bases). Germline CDR1 reads LGHNT; CDR2 reads FRNRAP. V lost 1 base to trimming and J lost 1 base, with 14 bases between them. The CDR3 runs 17 residues. DNA for the CDR3: TGTGCTAGTGGTTTGGACGGAGGGGAAAGGTCTGGAAACACCATATATTTT. This encodes CASGLDGGERSGNTIYF.

This clone was seen a few times. The rearrangement links TRBV7-9 to TRBJ2-7, with unresolved D. V was shortened by 5 bases and J by 6 bases, with 17 bases between the two germline ends. The CDR3 is 14 amino acids. Germline CDR1 and CDR2: SEHNR and FQNEAQ (reference sequence). CDR3 region: CASSATVAATEQYF. CDR3 DNA sequence: TGTGCCAGCAGCGCCACGGTGGCGGCTACCGAGCAGTACTTC.

V usage is TRBV5-8 and J usage is TRBJ2-4; 10 bases agree with TRBD1. CDR1 is SGHTS, CDR2 YDEGEE, per germline. The V and J ends lost 3 bases and 2 bases, in that order; junction bases with no gene match: 5. CDR3 length equals 16 residues. CDR3 coding DNA: TGTGCCAGCAGCTACGACAGGGGGCGCCCCAAAAACATTCAGTACTTC. Translation: CASSYDRGRPKNIQYF.

V is TRBV4-2 and J is TRBJ2-1; D perhaps matches TRBD1 (6 bases). Looked up from germline, CDR1 is LGHNA and CDR2 is YNFKEQ. The length of the CDR3 is 16 residues. V lost 1 base, J lost 5 bases, and 15 bases lay in between. As DNA, the CDR3 is TGTGCCAGCAGCCAAGGGCGGACAGTAAGGGACAATGAGCAGTTCTTC. Translating it yields CASSQGRTVRDNEQFF.

This clone was counted only a few times. CDR3 protein: CASRDRGMSGTEAFF. In DNA form, the CDR3 reads TGTGCCAGCAGGGACAGGGGGATGTCGGGCACTGAAGCTTTCTTT. The V and J genes are TRBV25-1 and TRBJ1-1; 10 bases fit TRBD1. V shed 6 bases, J shed 4 bases, and the junction held 8 bases outside the gene matches. This CDR3 has 15 residues. Germline V gives CDR1 MGHDK, CDR2 SYGVNS.